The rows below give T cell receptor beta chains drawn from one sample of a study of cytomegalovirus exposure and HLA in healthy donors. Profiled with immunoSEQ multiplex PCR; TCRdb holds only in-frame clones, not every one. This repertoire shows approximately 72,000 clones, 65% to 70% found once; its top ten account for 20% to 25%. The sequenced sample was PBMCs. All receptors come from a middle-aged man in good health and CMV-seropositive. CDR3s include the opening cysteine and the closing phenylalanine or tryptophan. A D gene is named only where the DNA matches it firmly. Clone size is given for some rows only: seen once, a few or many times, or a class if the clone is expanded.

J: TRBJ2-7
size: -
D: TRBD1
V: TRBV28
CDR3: CASRRHSGQGSREQYF
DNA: TGTGCCAGCAGACGTCACTCGGGACAGGGATCGCGCGAGCAGTACTTC

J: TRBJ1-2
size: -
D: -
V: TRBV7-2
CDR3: CASSRQRTVDYGYTF
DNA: TGTGCCAGCAGCCGACAAAGGACAGTCGACTATGGCTACACCTTC

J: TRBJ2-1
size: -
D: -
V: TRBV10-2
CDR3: CASSVYRDYNEQFF
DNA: TGCGCCAGCAGTGTATACAGGGACTACAATGAGCAGTTCTTC

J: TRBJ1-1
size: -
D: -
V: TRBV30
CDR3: CAWALEPEAFF
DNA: TGTGCCTGGGCCCTCGAGCCTGAAGCTTTCTTT

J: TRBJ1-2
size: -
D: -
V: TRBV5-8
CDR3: CARTGGYTF
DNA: TGTGCCCGCACAGGAGGCTACACCTTC

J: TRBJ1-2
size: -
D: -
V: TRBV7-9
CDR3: CASSSDSSYYGYTF
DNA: TGTGCCAGCAGCTCGGACAGTAGCTACTATGGCTACACCTTC

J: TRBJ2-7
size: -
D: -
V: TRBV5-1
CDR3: CASSIGYEQYF
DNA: TGCGCCAGCAGCATCGGGTACGAGCAGTACTTC

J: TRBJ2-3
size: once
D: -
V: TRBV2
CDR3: CASRYSSDTQYF
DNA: TGTGCCAGCAGGTACAGCTCAGATACGCAGTATTTT

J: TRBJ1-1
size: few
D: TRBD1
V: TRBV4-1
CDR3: CASRDGQGNTEAFF
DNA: TGCGCCAGCAGGGACGGACAGGGGAACACTGAAGCTTTCTTT

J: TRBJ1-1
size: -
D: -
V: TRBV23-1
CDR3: CASSQSRICGAEAFF
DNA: TGCGCCAGCAGTCAATCAAGGATCTGCGGTGCTGAAGCTTTCTTT

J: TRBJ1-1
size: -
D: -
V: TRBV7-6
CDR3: CASSLLSGGLNTEAFF
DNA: TGTGCCAGCAGCTTACTCTCTGGAGGGCTGAACACTGAAGCTTTCTTT

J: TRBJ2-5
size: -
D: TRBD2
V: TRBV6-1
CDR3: CASSESGGGAQETQYF
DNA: TGTGCCAGCAGTGAATCGGGCGGGGGGGCCCAAGAGACCCAGTACTTC

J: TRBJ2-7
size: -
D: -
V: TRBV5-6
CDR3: CASRDQGNNPYEQYF
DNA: TGTGCCAGCAGAGATCAGGGAAACAACCCTTACGAGCAGTACTTC

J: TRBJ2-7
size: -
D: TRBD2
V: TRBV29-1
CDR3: CSVQTSGSEQYF
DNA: TGCAGCGTTCAGACTAGCGGCTCTGAGCAGTACTTC

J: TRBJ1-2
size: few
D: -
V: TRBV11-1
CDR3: CASSLESGMDGYTF
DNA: TGTGCCAGCAGCTTAGAGTCAGGGATGGATGGCTACACCTTC

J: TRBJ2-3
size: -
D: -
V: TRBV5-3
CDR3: CARRVPEGSSTDTQYF
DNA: TGTGCCAGAAGGGTCCCCGAGGGTTCCTCCACAGATACGCAGTATTTT

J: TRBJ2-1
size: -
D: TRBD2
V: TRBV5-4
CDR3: CASQSGGGHNEQFF
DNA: TGTGCCAGCCAAAGCGGGGGGGGACACAATGAGCAGTTCTTC

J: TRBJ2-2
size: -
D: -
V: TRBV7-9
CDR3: CASSDTRGMDTGELFF
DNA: TGTGCCAGCAGCGACACCAGGGGAATGGACACCGGGGAGCTGTTTTTT

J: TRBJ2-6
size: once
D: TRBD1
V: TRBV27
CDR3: CASSDPGQGYGANVLTF
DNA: TGTGCCAGCAGTGACCCGGGACAGGGCTATGGGGCCAACGTCCTGACTTTC

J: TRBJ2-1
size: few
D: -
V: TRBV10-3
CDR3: CAISEAPGIHNEQFF
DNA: TGTGCCATCAGTGAGGCCCCGGGTATCCACAATGAGCAGTTCTTC

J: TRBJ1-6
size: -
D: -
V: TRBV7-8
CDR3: CASRPSGGAKNSPLHF
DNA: TGTGCCAGCAGGCCGTCTGGGGGGGCTAAAAATTCACCCCTCCACTTT

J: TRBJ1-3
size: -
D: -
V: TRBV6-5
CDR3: CASSYMTGEGNTIYF
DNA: TGTGCCAGCAGTTACATGACGGGGGAAGGAAACACCATATATTTT

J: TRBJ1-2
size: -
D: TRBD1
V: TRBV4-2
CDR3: CASSLQTLGPAGGGYTF
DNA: TGTGCCAGCAGCCTCCAAACCTTGGGACCAGCAGGGGGTGGCTACACCTTC

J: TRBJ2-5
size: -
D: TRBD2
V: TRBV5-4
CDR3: CASSLSGGETQYF
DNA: TGTGCCAGCAGCCTAAGCGGGGGCGAGACCCAGTACTTC

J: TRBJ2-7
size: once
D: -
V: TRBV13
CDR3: CASSLRAISGEQYF
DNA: TGTGCCAGCAGCTTAAGAGCGATTAGTGGGGAGCAGTACTTC

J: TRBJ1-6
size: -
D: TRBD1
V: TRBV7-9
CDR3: CASSKAGGNSPLHF
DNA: TGTGCCAGCAGCAAAGCAGGGGGCAATTCACCCCTCCACTTT

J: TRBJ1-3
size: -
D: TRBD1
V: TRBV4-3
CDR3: CASSQDTGAGNTIYF
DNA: TGCGCCAGCAGCCAGGATACAGGGGCCGGAAACACCATATATTTT

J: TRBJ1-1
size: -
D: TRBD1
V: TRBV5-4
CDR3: CASTSGGANTEAFF
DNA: TGTGCCAGCACTTCAGGGGGCGCGAACACTGAAGCTTTCTTT

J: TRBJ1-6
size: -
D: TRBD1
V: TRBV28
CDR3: CASSLWGGGQGNSPLHF
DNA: TGTGCCAGCAGTTTATGGGGCGGGGGACAGGGGAATTCACCCCTCCACTTT

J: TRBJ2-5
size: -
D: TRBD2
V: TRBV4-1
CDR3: CASSQVGGKETQYF
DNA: TGCGCCAGCAGCCAAGTGGGGGGGAAAGAGACCCAGTACTTC

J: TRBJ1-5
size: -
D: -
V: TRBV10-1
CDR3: CASGGVGNQLQHF
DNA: TGCGCCAGCGGGGGGGTAGGCAATCAGCTCCAGCATTTT

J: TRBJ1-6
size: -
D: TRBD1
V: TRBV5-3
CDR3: CARSQTGSNSPLHF
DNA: TGTGCCAGAAGCCAGACAGGGAGTAATTCACCCCTCCACTTT

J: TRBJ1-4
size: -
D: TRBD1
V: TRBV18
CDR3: CASSPSRQGNEKLFF
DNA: TGTGCCAGCTCACCGTCGCGACAGGGTAATGAAAAACTGTTTTTT

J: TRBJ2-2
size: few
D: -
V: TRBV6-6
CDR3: CASTRTGELFF
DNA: TGTGCCAGCACCAGGACCGGGGAGCTGTTTTTT

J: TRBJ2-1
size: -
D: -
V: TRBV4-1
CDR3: CASSDLGASYNEQFF
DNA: TGCGCCAGCAGCGACCTCGGAGCCTCCTACAATGAGCAGTTCTTC

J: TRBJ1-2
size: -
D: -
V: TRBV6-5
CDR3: CASSYEGTSGYGYTF
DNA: TGTGCCAGCAGTTACGAGGGAACCTCCGGCTATGGCTACACCTTC

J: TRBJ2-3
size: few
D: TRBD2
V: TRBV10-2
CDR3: CASRGGGLTHTDTQYF
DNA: TGCGCCAGCAGAGGCGGGGGACTGACTCACACAGATACGCAGTATTTT

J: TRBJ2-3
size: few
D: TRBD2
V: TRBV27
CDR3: CANLRGSTDTQYF
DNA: TGTGCCAATTTGCGGGGGAGCACAGATACGCAGTATTTT

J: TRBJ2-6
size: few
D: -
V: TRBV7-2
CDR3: CASSSSGGSGANVLTF
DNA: TGTGCCAGCAGCTCCTCCGGAGGCTCTGGGGCCAACGTCCTGACTTTC

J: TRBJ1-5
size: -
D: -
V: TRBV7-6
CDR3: CASSLEAKGGGWQPQHF
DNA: TGTGCCAGCAGCTTAGAAGCGAAGGGAGGAGGGTGGCAGCCCCAGCATTTT

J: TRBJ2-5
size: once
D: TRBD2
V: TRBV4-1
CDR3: CASSPLSGGAETQYF
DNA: TGCGCCAGCAGCCCTCTGAGCGGGGGGGCGGAGACCCAGTACTTC

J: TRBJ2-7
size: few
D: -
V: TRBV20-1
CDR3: CSGSDSYEQYF
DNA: TGCAGTGGGAGCGACTCCTACGAGCAGTACTTC

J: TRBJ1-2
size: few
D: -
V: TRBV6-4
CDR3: CASLDGEGDRVGYYYGYTF
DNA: TGTGCCAGCCTTGACGGTGAGGGTGATAGGGTCGGTTATTACTATGGCTACACCTTC

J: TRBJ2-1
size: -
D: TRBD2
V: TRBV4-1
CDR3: CASSQSGGQRGPRANEQFF
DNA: TGCGCCAGCAGCCAATCGGGAGGTCAGCGGGGGCCAAGAGCTAATGAGCAGTTCTTC

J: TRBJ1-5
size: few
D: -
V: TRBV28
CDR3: CASRPLRDNQPQHF
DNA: TGTGCCAGCCGCCCCCTGAGAGATAATCAGCCCCAGCATTTT

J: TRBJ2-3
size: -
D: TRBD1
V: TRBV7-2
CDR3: CASSFLGGGGDTQYF
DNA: TGTGCCAGCAGCTTTCTAGGGGGCGGTGGAGATACGCAGTATTTT

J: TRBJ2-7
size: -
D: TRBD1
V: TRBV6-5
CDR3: CASSWDSSYEQYF
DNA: TGTGCCAGCAGTTGGGACAGCTCCTACGAGCAGTACTTC

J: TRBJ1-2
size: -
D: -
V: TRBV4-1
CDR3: CASSQQEGEYGYTF
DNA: TGCGCCAGCAGCCAACAGGAGGGAGAATACGGCTACACCTTC

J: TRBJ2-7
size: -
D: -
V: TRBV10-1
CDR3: CASSEGQLISYEQYF
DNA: TGCGCCAGCAGTGAGGGACAGTTAATCTCCTACGAGCAGTACTTC

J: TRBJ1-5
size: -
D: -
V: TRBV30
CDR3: CAWSEDTHQPQHF
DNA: TGTGCCTGGAGTGAAGACACCCATCAGCCCCAGCATTTT

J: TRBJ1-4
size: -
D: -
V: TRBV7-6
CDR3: CASSGQNNEKLFF
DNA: TGTGCCAGCAGCGGACAGAATAATGAAAAACTGTTTTTT

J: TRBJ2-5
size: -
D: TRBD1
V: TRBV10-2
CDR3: CASSGEQGATSETQYF
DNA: TGCGCCAGCAGTGGAGAACAGGGGGCGACGTCGGAGACCCAGTACTTC

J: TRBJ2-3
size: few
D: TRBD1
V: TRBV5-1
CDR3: CASSRGQGTDTQYF
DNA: TGCGCCAGCAGCAGGGGACAGGGTACAGATACGCAGTATTTT

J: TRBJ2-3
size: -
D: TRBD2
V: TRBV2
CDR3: CASSGPSGGADTQYF
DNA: TGTGCCAGCAGTGGACCTAGCGGGGGGGCAGATACGCAGTATTTT

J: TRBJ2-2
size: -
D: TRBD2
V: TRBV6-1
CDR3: CASSEGVTSGGAPGELFF
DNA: TGTGCCAGCAGTGAAGGGGTGACTAGCGGGGGGGCGCCCGGGGAGCTGTTTTTT

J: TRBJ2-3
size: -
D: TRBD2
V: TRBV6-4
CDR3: CASSLSGGEGDTQYF
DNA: TGTGCCAGCAGTCTAAGCGGGGGAGAGGGAGATACGCAGTATTTT

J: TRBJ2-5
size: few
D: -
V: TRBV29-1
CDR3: CSVVPGMRETQYF
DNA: TGCAGCGTTGTCCCCGGGATGCGAGAGACCCAGTACTTC

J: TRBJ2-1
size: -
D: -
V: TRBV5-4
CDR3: CASSLGGAEQFF
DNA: TGTGCCAGCAGCTTGGGTGGGGCTGAGCAGTTCTTC

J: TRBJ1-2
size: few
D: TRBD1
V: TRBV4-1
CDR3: CASSQKDRAGDGYTF
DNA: TGCGCCAGCAGCCAAAAGGACAGGGCCGGGGATGGCTACACCTTC

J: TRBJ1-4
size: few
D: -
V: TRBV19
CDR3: CASSAPGATNEKLFF
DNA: TGTGCCAGTAGTGCCCCGGGAGCAACTAATGAAAAACTGTTTTTT